Below, 19 T cell receptor beta chains from the same sample are listed, as sequenced in a study of T cells in localized non-small cell lung cancer. Here immunoSEQ multiplex PCR was the method, and the copy in TCRdb shows in-frame clones only, minus some. Of around 16,000 clones listed, roughly 87% are singletons. Specimen: peripheral blood, collected before any cancer treatment. The receptors derive from a male donor aged 60 or over with stage I lung adenocarcinoma.

The chain couples TRBV6-5 to TRBJ2-7, with 7 nucleotides matching TRBD1. This CDR3 is 14 amino acids long. Germline V CDR1 and CDR2: MNHEY, SVGAGI. With V trimmed by 10 bases and J by 3 bases, 12 bases remained unmatched. The CDR3 DNA follows: TGTGCCACCCATTTTGGACAGGCCCACTACGAGCAGTACTTC. This encodes CATHFGQAHYEQYF.

This chain connects TRBV4-1 to TRBJ2-3; 11 bases agree with TRBD2. The CDR3 runs 19 residues. J was trimmed by 5 bases and V by 3 bases; bases with no gene match: 16. The germline CDR1 and CDR2 sequences are MGHRA and YSYEKL. CDR3 sequence: CASSHQRGQLLAGGDTQYF. CDR3 in DNA: TGCGCCAGCAGCCACCAAAGGGGACAGCTCCTAGCGGGAGGAGATACGCAGTATTTT.

This chain uses TRBV7-9 with TRBJ1-4, with D perhaps TRBD1 (5 bases). CDR3 length equals 14 residues. The germline V gene encodes CDR1 SEHNR and CDR2 FQNEAQ (reference sequence). With 1 base removed from V and 8 bases from J, the gap between germline ends came to 11 bases. The CDR3 here is CASSLGSGPEKLFF. In DNA form, the CDR3 reads TGTGCCAGCAGCTTAGGGTCAGGGCCCGAAAAACTGTTTTTT.

The rearrangement joins TRBV19 to TRBJ1-1; D remains unclear. The CDR3 extends over 13 amino acids. Trimming pared 3 bases from V and 0 bases from J, leaving 5 bases between. Germline V gene lookup returns CDR1 LNHDA and CDR2 SQIVND (reference sequence). This CDR3 is CASSIQVNTEAFF. The CDR3 DNA reads TGTGCCAGTAGTATTCAGGTGAACACTGAAGCTTTCTTT.

The chain has TRBV5-1 and TRBJ1-3; no firm D call. This CDR3 has 14 residues. V lost 2 bases and J lost 8, with 14 bases in between. Looked up from germline, CDR1 is SGHRS and CDR2 is YFSETQ. The CDR3 sequence is CASSFFGQTDTIYF. CDR3 in DNA: TGCGCCAGCAGCTTTTTTGGGCAAACGGACACCATATATTTT.

V gene TRBV7-9 combines with J gene TRBJ2-3; D uncertain. The CDR3 is made up of 15 amino acids. V was shortened by 7 bases and J by 1 base, with 15 bases between the two germline ends. Germline CDR1 and CDR2: SEHNR and FQNEAQ (reference sequence). The CDR3 nucleotides read TGTGCCAGCACATCCCGTCTCGAAGGCACAGATACGCAGTATTTT. As protein: CASTSRLEGTDTQYF.

The gene calls are TRBV7-3 and TRBJ2-2, with TRBD2 identical over 8 bases. V dropped 2 bases and J dropped 3; count of bases not matched to a gene: 8. This CDR3 is built from 17 residues. The germline CDR1 and CDR2 sequences are SGHTA and FQGTGA. CDR3 sequence (DNA): TGTGCCAGCAGCTTACTCAGCGGGAGATTAGACACCGGGGAGCTGTTTTTT. Translating gives CASSLLSGRLDTGELFF.

This chain connects TRBV2 to TRBJ1-4, with D unclear. The CDR3 loop spans 13 amino acids. V lost 5 bases to trimming and J lost 3 bases, with 7 bases between them. The germline V gene has CDR1 SNHLY and CDR2 FYNNEI. The CDR3 sequence: CASSREANEKLFF. The DNA of the CDR3 is TGTGCCAGCAGTCGGGAAGCTAATGAAAAACTGTTTTTT.

The chain links TRBV19 to TRBJ1-1; no clear D gene. Trimming removed 5 bases from V and 1 base from J, with 2 bases in between. Looked up from germline, CDR1 is LNHDA and CDR2 is SQIVND (reference sequence). The CDR3 consists of 11 residues. DNA of the CDR3: TGTGCCAGTAGTGAGAACACTGAAGCTTTCTTT. Protein product: CASSENTEAFF.

The genes are TRBV7-3 and TRBJ2-3; 8 bases align to TRBD2. The CDR3 has 18 residues. The germline V gene encodes CDR1 SGHTA and CDR2 FQGTGA. Trimming at V came to 4 bases and at J to 3 bases, leaving 15 bases not matched to a gene. This chain's CDR3 is CASSSETSAGGITDTQYF. The CDR3 DNA reads as TGTGCCAGCAGCTCCGAGACTAGCGCGGGAGGCATAACAGATACGCAGTATTTT.

V usage is TRBV7-8 and J usage is TRBJ2-5; 11 bases match TRBD2. From germline, CDR1 is SGHVS and CDR2 FQNEAQ. CDR3 size: 16 residues. The V and J ends lost 7 bases and 5 bases, in that order; junction bases with no gene match: 12. The CDR3 DNA reads TGTGCCAGCACCAATAGGGCTAGCGGGAGGTCGGAGACCCAGTACTTC. Protein: CASTNRASGRSETQYF. The full variable domain, in which reference TRBV7-8 and TRBJ2-5 provide the parts outside the CDR3, is GAGVSQSPRYKVAKRGQDVALRCDPISGHVSLFWYQQALGQGPEFLTYFQNEAQLDKSGLPSDRFFAERPEGSVSTLKIQRTQQEDSAVYLCASTNRASGRSETQYFGPGTRLLVL.

In this sample, this clone turned up a few times. V usage is TRBV5-1 and J usage is TRBJ2-6, with D possibly TRBD1 on 5 matching bases. The CDR3 loop spans 16 amino acids. V shed 1 base and J shed 5 bases, with 13 bases lying between them. The germline V gene has CDR1 SGHRS and CDR2 YFSETQ. The CDR3 protein is CASSLSDRVWANVLTF. As DNA, the CDR3 is TGCGCCAGCAGCTTGTCCGACAGAGTCTGGGCCAACGTCCTGACTTTC.

V gene TRBV6-5 combines with J gene TRBJ2-5; D is tentatively TRBD1 or TRBD2 (5 bases each). Germline assignment: CDR1 MNHEY and CDR2 SVGAGI. The V and J ends lost 7 bases and 5 bases respectively, with 14 bases between them. The CDR3 totals 13 residues. CDR3 sequence reads: CASTFTGAETQYF. CDR3 in DNA: TGTGCCAGCACATTCACCGGGGCTGAGACCCAGTACTTC.

V is TRBV6-5 and J is TRBJ1-2; D unresolved. The V gene lost 5 bases and the J gene lost 0 bases, with 13 bases spanning the gap. This CDR3 spans 15 amino acids. Germline loops: CDR1 MNHEY, CDR2 SVGAGI. The CDR3, as DNA: TGTGCCAGCAGTACCCGGAGGACGACTAACTATGGCTACACCTTC. Its translation: CASSTRRTTNYGYTF.

The rearrangement joins TRBV4-2 to TRBJ1-5, with D hard to call. V gave up 5 bases and J gave up 6 bases, with 8 bases separating them. Germline V gene data show CDR1 as LGHNA and CDR2 as YNFKEQ. The CDR3 spans 12 residues. CDR3 bases: TGTGCCAGCAGCTTGGGTAGTCAGCCCCAGCATTTT. Its protein product is CASSLGSQPQHF.

The chain couples TRBV2 to TRBJ2-7, with D maybe TRBD2 (5 bases). The germline V gene has CDR1 SNHLY and CDR2 FYNNEI. The V and J ends lost 1 base and 5 bases respectively, with 9 bases between them. The length of the CDR3 is 13 residues. This chain's CDR3 is CASSEETMDEQYF. The DNA of the CDR3 is TGTGCCAGCAGTGAAGAGACTATGGACGAGCAGTACTTC.

The rearrangement uses TRBV28 and TRBJ1-2; D unclear. V was shortened by 8 bases and J by 5 bases, with 21 bases between the two germline ends. This CDR3 contains 15 residues. The germline V gene encodes CDR1 MDHEN and CDR2 SYDVKM. The CDR3 DNA reads as TGTGCCAGCTGGAGTGTGGCCTCGAAGTATTATGGCTACACCTTC. It encodes CASWSVASKYYGYTF.

V is TRBV6-4 and J is TRBJ1-2, with 11 bases that match TRBD1. Germline V gives CDR1 MRHNA, CDR2 SNTAGT. CDR3 length equals 14 residues. With V trimmed by 8 bases and J by 7 bases, 9 bases remained unmatched. The CDR3 DNA is TGTGCCAGCCGTCCCGGGACAGGGGGTTTTGGCTACACCTTC. Its translation: CASRPGTGGFGYTF.

This clone appeared a few times. The V call is TRBV30, the J call TRBJ1-1, with unresolved D. Trimming left V 3 bases short and J 5 bases short, with 10 bases between. CDR3 length: 12 residues. Germline V gene lookup returns CDR1 GTSNPN and CDR2 SVGIG (reference sequence). As DNA, the CDR3 is TGTGCCTGGAGGGATGGTTGGACTGAAGCTTTCTTT. It translates to CAWRDGWTEAFF.